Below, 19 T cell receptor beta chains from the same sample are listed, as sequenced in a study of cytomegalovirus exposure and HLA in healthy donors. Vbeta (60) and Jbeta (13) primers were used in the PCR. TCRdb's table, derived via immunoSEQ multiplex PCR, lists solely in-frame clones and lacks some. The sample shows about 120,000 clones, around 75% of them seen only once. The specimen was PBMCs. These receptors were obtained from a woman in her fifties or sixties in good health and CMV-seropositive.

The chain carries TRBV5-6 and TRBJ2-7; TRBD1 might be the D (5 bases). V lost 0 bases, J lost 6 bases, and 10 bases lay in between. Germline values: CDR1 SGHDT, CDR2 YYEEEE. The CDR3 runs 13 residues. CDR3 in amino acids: CASSLATVIEQYF. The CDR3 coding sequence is TGTGCCAGCAGCTTGGCGACAGTAATCGAGCAGTACTTC.

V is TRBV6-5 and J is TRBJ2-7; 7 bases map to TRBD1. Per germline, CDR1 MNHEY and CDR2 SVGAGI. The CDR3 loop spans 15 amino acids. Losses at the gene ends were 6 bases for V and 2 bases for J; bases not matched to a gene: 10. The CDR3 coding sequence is TGTGCCAGCAGACGAACAGAGGGGGCCACCTACGAGCAGTACTTC. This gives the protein CASRRTEGATYEQYF.

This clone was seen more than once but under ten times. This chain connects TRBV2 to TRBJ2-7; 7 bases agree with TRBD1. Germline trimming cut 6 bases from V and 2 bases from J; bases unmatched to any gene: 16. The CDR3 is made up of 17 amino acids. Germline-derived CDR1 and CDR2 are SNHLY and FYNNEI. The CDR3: CASRYATGDIGTYEQYF. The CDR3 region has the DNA TGTGCCAGCAGATACGCAACAGGGGACATAGGAACCTACGAGCAGTACTTC.

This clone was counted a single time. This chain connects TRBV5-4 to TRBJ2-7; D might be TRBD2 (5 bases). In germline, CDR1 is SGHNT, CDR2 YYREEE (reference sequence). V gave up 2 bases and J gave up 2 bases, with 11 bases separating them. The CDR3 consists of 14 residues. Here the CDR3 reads CASSFWGVAYEQYF. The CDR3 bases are TGTGCCAGCAGCTTCTGGGGAGTAGCCTACGAGCAGTACTTC.

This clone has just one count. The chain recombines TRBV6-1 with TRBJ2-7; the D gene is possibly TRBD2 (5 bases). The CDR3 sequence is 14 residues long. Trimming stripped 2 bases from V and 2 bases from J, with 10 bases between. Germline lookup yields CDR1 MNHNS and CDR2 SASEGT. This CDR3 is CASSETGRAYEQYF. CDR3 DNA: TGTGCCAGCAGTGAAACTGGGCGGGCCTACGAGCAGTACTTC.

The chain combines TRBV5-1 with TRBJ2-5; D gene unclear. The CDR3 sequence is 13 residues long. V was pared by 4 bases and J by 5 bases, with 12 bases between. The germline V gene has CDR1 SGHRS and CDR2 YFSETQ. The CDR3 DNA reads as TGCGCCAGCAGCCCCTCTTCTCGGGAGACCCAGTACTTC. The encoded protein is CASSPSSRETQYF.

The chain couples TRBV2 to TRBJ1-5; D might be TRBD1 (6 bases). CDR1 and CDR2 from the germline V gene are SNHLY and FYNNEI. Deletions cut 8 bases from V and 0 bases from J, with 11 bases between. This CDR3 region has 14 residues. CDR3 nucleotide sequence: TGTGCCAGCGCAGGGGCAACTAGCAATCAGCCCCAGCATTTT. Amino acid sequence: CASAGATSNQPQHF.

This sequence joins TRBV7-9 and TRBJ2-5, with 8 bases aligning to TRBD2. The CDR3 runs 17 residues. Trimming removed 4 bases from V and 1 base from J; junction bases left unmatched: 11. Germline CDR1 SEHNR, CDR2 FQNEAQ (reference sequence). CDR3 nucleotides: TGTGCCAGCAGCTCCCCAAGTGAGCGGGGGCTCCAAGAGACCCAGTACTTC. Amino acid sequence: CASSSPSERGLQETQYF.

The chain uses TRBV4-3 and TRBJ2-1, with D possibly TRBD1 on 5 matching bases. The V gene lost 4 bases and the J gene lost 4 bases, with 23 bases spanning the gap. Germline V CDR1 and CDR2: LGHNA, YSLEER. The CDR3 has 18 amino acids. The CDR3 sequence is CASSPMPGVVAGYNEQFF. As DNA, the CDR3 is TGCGCCAGCAGCCCGATGCCCGGCGTTGTGGCAGGGTACAATGAGCAGTTCTTC.

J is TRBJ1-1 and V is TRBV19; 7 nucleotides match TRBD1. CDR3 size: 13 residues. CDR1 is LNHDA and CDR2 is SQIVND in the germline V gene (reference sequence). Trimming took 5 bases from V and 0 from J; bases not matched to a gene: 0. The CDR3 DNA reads TGTGCCAGTAGTGGACAGGTGAACACTGAAGCTTTCTTT. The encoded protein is CASSGQVNTEAFF.

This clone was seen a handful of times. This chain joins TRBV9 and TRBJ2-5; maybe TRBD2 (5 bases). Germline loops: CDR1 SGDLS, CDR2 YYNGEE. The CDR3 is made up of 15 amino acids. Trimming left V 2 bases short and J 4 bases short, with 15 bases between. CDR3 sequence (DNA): TGTGCCAGCAGCGTTGGCGGTAGCGCCAGAGAGACCCAGTACTTC. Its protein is CASSVGGSARETQYF.

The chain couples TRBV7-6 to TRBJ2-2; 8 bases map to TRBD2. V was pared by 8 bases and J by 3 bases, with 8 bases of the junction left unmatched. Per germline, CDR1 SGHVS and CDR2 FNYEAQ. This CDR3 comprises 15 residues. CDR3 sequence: CASRWASGYTGELFF. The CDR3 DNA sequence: TGTGCCAGCCGTTGGGCTAGCGGGTACACCGGGGAGCTGTTTTTT.

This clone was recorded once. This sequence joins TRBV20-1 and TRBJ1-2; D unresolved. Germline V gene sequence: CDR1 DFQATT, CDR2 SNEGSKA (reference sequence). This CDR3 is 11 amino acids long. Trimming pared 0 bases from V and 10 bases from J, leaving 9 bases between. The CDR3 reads CSARDLPSYTF. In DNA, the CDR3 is TGCAGTGCTAGAGATCTCCCCTCCTACACCTTC.

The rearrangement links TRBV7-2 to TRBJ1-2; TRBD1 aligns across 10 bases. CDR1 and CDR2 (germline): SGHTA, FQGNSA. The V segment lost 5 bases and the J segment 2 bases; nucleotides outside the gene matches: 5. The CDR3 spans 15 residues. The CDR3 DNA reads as TGTGCCAGCAGCGCCAGACAGGGGGCAAACTATGGCTACACCTTC. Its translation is CASSARQGANYGYTF.

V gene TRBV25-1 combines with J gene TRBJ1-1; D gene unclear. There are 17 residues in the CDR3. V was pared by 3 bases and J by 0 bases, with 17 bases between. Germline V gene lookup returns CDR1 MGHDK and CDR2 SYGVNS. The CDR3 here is CASSETVLRVLNTEAFF. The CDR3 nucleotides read TGTGCCAGCAGTGAGACCGTTTTGCGGGTACTGAACACTGAAGCTTTCTTT.

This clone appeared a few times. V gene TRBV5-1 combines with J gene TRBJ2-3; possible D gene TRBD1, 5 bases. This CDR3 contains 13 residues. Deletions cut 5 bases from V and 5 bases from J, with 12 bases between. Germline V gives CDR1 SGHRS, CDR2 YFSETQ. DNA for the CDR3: TGCGCCAGCAGGGACAATAGGGGAGATACGCAGTATTTT. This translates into CASRDNRGDTQYF. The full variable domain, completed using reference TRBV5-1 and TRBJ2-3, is KAGVTQTPRYLIKTRGQQVTLSCSPISGHRSVSWYQQTPGQGLQFLFEYFSETQRNKGNFPGRFSGRQFSNSRSEMNVSTLELGDSALYLCASRDNRGDTQYFGPGTRLTVL.

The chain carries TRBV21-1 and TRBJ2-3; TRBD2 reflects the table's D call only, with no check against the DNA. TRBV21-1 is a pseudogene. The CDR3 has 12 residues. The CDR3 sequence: CASILCADTQYF. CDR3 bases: TGTGCCAGCATCCTATGCGCAGATACGCAGTATTTT.

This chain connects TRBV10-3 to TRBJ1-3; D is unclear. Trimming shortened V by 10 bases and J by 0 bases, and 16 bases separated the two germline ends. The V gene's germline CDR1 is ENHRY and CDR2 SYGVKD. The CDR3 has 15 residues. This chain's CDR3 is CATAGELPSGNTIYF. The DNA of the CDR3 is TGTGCCACTGCCGGGGAGTTACCCTCTGGAAACACCATATATTTT.

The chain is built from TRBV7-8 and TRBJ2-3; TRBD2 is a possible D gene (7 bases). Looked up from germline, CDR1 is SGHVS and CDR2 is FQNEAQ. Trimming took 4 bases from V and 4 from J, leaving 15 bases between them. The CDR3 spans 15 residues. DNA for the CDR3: TGTGCCAGCAGCTCGCGTAGGGGGAGGGCAGATACGCAGTATTTT. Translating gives CASSSRRGRADTQYF. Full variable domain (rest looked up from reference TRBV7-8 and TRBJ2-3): GAGVSQSPRYKVAKRGQDVALRCDPISGHVSLFWYQQALGQGPEFLTYFQNEAQLDKSGLPSDRFFAERPEGSVSTLKIQRTQQEDSAVYLCASSSRRGRADTQYFGPGTRLTVL.